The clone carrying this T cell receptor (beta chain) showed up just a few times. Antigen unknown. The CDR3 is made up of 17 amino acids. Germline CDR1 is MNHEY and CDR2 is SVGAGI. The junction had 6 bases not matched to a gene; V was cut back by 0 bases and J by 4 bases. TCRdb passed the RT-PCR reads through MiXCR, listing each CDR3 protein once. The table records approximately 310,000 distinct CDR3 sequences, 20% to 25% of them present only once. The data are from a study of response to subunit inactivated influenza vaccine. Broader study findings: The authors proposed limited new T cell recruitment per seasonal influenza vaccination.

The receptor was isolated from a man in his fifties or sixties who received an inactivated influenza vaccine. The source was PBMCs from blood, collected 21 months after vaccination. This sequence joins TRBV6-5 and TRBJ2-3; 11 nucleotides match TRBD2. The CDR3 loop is CASSYSSLAGGADTQYF. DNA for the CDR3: TGTGCCAGCAGTTACTCCTCCTTAGCGGGAGGGGCAGATACGCAGTATTTT.